This T cell receptor (beta chain) emerged from a study of PD-L1 blockade in urothelial cancer. Study as a whole: Typically, measured as a median, blood samples had about 140,000 T cells.

Points on this clone: Antigen: not known.

Locally advanced or metastatic urothelial carcinoma affected all patients. Sequencing used immunoSEQ multiplex PCR; TCRdb keeps in-frame clones, though not all of them. The table records 25,000 to 35,000 clones, more than 75% of them present only once. Notes on the study in general: Larger 3-week expansion of tumor-associated blood clones was seen in durable-benefit patients.

Here the sequenced sample was PBMCs, taken around atezolizumab (anti-PD-L1) treatment. The sequence came from a man in his fifties or sixties with urothelial cancer.

CDR3 nucleotide sequence: TGTGCCAGCAGCTCGGGACTAGCGAAAGAGCAGTACTTC. Translation: CASSSGLAKEQYF. The chain carries TRBV7-2 and TRBJ2-7; 10 positions agree with TRBD2. The CDR3 loop spans 13 amino acids. With V trimmed by 4 bases and J by 7 bases, 4 bases remained unmatched. From germline, CDR1 is SGHTA and CDR2 FQGNSA.